These T cell receptor beta chains were read from a single sample in a study of T cells expressing NK-cell markers. TCRdb reprocessed the 5' RACE reads and stores each CDR3 protein as one record, lacking DNA. The listing records about 170,000 distinct CDR3 sequences. The sample was blood T cells: a sorted CD56 or NKG2C T cell subset, CD4+ or CD8+ T cells, or bulk PBMC T cells (not recorded which). These receptors were taken from a man aged 18-75 years in good health. Each CDR3 is given with its conserved first and last residue. Fields, in order: J gene, V gene, CDR3 protein.

J gene: TRBJ2-1; V gene: TRBV7-8; CDR3 protein: CASRRAGTGNEQFF
J gene: TRBJ2-3; V gene: TRBV11-2; CDR3 protein: CATSTSVPSTDTQYF
J gene: TRBJ2-1; V gene: TRBV12-3/TRBV12-4; CDR3 protein: CASSKGGANEQFF
J gene: TRBJ2-5; V gene: TRBV19; CDR3 protein: CASSFRHVAQETQYF
J gene: TRBJ2-5; V gene: TRBV7-9; CDR3 protein: CASSSRAGTSGVETQYF
J gene: TRBJ2-7; V gene: TRBV25-1; CDR3 protein: CASSEMDRSDEQYF
J gene: TRBJ2-7; V gene: TRBV6-5; CDR3 protein: CASSSVTGTSSYEQYF
J gene: TRBJ2-7; V gene: TRBV11-2; CDR3 protein: CASSLLLGPGRYF
J gene: TRBJ1-1; V gene: TRBV11-1; CDR3 protein: CASSQRQGRNTEAFF
J gene: TRBJ2-1; V gene: TRBV6-1; CDR3 protein: CASSEGGSYTNEQFF
J gene: TRBJ1-1; V gene: TRBV19; CDR3 protein: CASEPGQSATGAFF
J gene: TRBJ1-5; V gene: TRBV5-6; CDR3 protein: CASSLGQGPNQPQHF
J gene: TRBJ2-5; V gene: TRBV19; CDR3 protein: CASSPRGGDQETQYF
J gene: TRBJ2-2; V gene: TRBV6-2/TRBV6-3; CDR3 protein: CASSAVWGELFF
J gene: TRBJ2-2; V gene: TRBV24-1; CDR3 protein: CATSDFGTPNTGELFF
J gene: TRBJ2-1; V gene: TRBV20-1; CDR3 protein: CSARAGGTPRNEQFF
J gene: TRBJ2-1; V gene: TRBV9; CDR3 protein: CASSVSGVRRNEQFF
J gene: TRBJ1-2; V gene: TRBV29-1; CDR3 protein: CSVEAPTASNYGYTF
J gene: TRBJ1-6; V gene: TRBV21-1; CDR3 protein: CASSKDPGQGRRTDYNSPLHF
J gene: TRBJ2-2; V gene: TRBV5-6; CDR3 protein: CASSLGSSGRTTNTGELFF
J gene: TRBJ1-1; V gene: TRBV7-9; CDR3 protein: CASSPGQQNSEAFF
J gene: TRBJ2-1; V gene: TRBV19; CDR3 protein: CASRMTSGYNEQFF
J gene: TRBJ2-2; V gene: TRBV20-1; CDR3 protein: CSARGTGGRELFF
J gene: TRBJ2-1; V gene: TRBV7-2; CDR3 protein: CASSLGSSSYNEQFF
J gene: TRBJ1-1; V gene: TRBV12-3/TRBV12-4; CDR3 protein: CASSPNVERNTEAFF
J gene: TRBJ2-3; V gene: TRBV7-3; CDR3 protein: CASSRLASLEDTQYF
J gene: TRBJ1-6; V gene: TRBV20-1; CDR3 protein: CSARGRYNSPLHF
J gene: TRBJ2-1; V gene: TRBV2; CDR3 protein: CASRDYIEQFF
J gene: TRBJ2-7; V gene: TRBV29-1; CDR3 protein: CSAGDTLYEQYF
J gene: TRBJ1-6; V gene: TRBV6-5; CDR3 protein: CASSYRVPYNSPLHF
J gene: TRBJ2-1; V gene: TRBV4-1; CDR3 protein: CASSQFGGAVYNEQFF
J gene: TRBJ2-3; V gene: TRBV2; CDR3 protein: CASSETRVATDTQYF
J gene: TRBJ1-1; V gene: TRBV27; CDR3 protein: CASSPIPGPWNTEAFF
J gene: TRBJ1-1; V gene: TRBV23-1; CDR3 protein: CASSQPTGFTEAFF
J gene: TRBJ2-1; V gene: TRBV20-1; CDR3 protein: CSAEIAGGRNEQFF
J gene: TRBJ2-1; V gene: TRBV5-6; CDR3 protein: CASSSDGQGWDNEQFF
J gene: TRBJ1-5; V gene: TRBV6-1; CDR3 protein: CASSDREAQPQHF
J gene: TRBJ1-3; V gene: TRBV7-9; CDR3 protein: CASSPHNLQEGGNTIYF
J gene: TRBJ2-5; V gene: TRBV4-2; CDR3 protein: CASSQGPRWETQYF
J gene: TRBJ2-2; V gene: TRBV7-9; CDR3 protein: CASSPRDKPGELFF
J gene: TRBJ2-1; V gene: TRBV28; CDR3 protein: CASSLRETYNEQFF
J gene: TRBJ2-3; V gene: TRBV11-3; CDR3 protein: CASSTGTVNTDTQYF